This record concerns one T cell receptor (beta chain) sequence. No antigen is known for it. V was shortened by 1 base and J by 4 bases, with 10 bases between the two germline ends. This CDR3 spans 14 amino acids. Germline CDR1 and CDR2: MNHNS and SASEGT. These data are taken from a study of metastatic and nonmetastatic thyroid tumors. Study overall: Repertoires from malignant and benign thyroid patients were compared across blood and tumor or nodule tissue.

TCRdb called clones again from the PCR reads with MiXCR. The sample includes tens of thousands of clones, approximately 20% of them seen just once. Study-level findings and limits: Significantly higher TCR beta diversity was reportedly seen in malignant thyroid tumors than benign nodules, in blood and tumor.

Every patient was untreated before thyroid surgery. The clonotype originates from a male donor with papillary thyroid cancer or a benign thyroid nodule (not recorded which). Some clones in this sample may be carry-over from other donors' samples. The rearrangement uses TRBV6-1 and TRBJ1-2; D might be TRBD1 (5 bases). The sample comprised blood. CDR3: CASSEGGRSYGYTF. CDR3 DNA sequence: TGTGCCAGCAGTGAAGGGGGGAGAAGCTATGGCTACACCTTC.